This T cell receptor (beta chain) was identified in a study of blood T cell repertoires in COVID-19 (TCRdb year 2020). Study-level background: The collaborator samples originated in the United States, Italy and Spain and spanned the acute and convalescent phases of COVID-19. The prospective study material was composed of cDNA or gDNA derived from T cells, B-cell-depleted T cells, or PBMCs. Deeply sampled blood TCRbeta repertoires from subjects exposed to, actively infected with, or recovered from COVID-19 were included in the dataset. The repertoires were made available in a free public database intended to serve as a resource for research on the immune response to SARS-CoV-2. Samples were obtained from the ongoing ImmuneRACE study (first 160 participants) and from over 1,000 subjects provided by 6 global collaborators. The sample metadata nearly always contained a de-identified subject ID, COVID-19 status, age in years and sex. Where HLA class I and class II types were available, the types were taken from metadata supplied by the sample provider, not from assay-based typing.

Details on this clone: Its antigen specificity is not known. No qualities accompany the bases; no much larger clone lies one base away.

Study-wide conclusions, independent of this receptor: The quantity of clinical and demographic metadata differed by source and by participant and was supplied without curation.

TCRbeta CDR3 regions were amplified from genomic DNA using the immunoSEQ Assay, a bias-controlled multiplex PCR. Per the source publication's procedure: The number of nucleated cells in each sample was estimated by amplification of reference gene primers within the assay. To quantify the absolute abundance of each unique TCRbeta CDR3 rearrangement, sequence reads were collapsed and filtered. For each sample, productive Simpson clonality was calculated by taking the square root of Simpson's diversity index across productive rearrangements. Drawn from immuneACCESS, this table holds only the in-frame rearrangements with V and J called that TCRdb kept. Clones are partly lost; checked studies trace under half to an unresolved V gene and leave the rest unexplained. That table gives V, J and clone size, and the DNA gave D and trimming. The sample records 100,000 or so clones, around four fifths of which are singletons. The top ten clones comprise about an eighth of the sample.

V sheds 4 bases and J sheds 6 bases, leaving 19 bases between their ends. The cysteine opens and the phenylalanine closes a CDR3 of 16 amino acids. CDR3 DNA is the only sequence kept; it has 48 bases, read in frame from the first base. The germline V gene supplies CDR1 KGHDR and CDR2 SFDVKD. Collaborating institutions collected whole blood in K2EDTA tubes following their own protocols. For TCRbeta analysis, collaborators shipped samples as frozen whole blood, isolated PBMCs, or DNA extracted from either of those sample types. Sequencing was performed on peripheral blood. This receptor was taken from a man aged 50-60 years with active or convalescent COVID-19. Recombination joined TRBV24-1 with TRBJ2-3; the D gene is possibly TRBD1, with 7 bases matching. The DNA sequence is TGTGCCACCAGTGACTCAACCCCGACAGGGAGGGATACGCAGTATTTT. The translation is CATSDSTPTGRDTQYF.